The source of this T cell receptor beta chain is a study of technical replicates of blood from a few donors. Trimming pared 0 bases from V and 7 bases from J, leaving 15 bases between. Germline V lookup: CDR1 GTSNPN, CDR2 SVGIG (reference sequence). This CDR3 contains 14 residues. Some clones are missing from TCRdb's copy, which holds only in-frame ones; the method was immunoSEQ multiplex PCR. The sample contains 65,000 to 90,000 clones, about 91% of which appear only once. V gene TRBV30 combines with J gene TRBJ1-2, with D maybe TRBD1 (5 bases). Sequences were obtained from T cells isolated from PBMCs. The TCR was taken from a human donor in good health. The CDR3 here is CAWSVYPGVGGYTF. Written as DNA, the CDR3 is TGTGCCTGGAGTGTTTATCCGGGGGTAGGTGGCTACACCTTC.